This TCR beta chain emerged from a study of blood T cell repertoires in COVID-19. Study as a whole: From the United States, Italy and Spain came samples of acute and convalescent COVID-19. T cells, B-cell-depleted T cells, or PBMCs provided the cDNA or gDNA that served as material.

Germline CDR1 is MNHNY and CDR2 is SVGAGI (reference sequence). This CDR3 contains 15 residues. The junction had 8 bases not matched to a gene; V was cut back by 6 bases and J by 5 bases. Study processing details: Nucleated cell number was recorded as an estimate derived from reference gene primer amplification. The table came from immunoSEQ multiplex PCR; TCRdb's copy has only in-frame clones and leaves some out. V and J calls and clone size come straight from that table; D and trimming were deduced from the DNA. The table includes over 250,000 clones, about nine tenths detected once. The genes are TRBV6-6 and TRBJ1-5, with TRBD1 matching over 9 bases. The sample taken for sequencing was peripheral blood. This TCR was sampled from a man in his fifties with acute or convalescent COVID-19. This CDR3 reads CASSPGQGGDQPQHF. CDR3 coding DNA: TGTGCCAGCAGCCCGGGACAGGGAGGTGATCAGCCCCAGCATTTT.